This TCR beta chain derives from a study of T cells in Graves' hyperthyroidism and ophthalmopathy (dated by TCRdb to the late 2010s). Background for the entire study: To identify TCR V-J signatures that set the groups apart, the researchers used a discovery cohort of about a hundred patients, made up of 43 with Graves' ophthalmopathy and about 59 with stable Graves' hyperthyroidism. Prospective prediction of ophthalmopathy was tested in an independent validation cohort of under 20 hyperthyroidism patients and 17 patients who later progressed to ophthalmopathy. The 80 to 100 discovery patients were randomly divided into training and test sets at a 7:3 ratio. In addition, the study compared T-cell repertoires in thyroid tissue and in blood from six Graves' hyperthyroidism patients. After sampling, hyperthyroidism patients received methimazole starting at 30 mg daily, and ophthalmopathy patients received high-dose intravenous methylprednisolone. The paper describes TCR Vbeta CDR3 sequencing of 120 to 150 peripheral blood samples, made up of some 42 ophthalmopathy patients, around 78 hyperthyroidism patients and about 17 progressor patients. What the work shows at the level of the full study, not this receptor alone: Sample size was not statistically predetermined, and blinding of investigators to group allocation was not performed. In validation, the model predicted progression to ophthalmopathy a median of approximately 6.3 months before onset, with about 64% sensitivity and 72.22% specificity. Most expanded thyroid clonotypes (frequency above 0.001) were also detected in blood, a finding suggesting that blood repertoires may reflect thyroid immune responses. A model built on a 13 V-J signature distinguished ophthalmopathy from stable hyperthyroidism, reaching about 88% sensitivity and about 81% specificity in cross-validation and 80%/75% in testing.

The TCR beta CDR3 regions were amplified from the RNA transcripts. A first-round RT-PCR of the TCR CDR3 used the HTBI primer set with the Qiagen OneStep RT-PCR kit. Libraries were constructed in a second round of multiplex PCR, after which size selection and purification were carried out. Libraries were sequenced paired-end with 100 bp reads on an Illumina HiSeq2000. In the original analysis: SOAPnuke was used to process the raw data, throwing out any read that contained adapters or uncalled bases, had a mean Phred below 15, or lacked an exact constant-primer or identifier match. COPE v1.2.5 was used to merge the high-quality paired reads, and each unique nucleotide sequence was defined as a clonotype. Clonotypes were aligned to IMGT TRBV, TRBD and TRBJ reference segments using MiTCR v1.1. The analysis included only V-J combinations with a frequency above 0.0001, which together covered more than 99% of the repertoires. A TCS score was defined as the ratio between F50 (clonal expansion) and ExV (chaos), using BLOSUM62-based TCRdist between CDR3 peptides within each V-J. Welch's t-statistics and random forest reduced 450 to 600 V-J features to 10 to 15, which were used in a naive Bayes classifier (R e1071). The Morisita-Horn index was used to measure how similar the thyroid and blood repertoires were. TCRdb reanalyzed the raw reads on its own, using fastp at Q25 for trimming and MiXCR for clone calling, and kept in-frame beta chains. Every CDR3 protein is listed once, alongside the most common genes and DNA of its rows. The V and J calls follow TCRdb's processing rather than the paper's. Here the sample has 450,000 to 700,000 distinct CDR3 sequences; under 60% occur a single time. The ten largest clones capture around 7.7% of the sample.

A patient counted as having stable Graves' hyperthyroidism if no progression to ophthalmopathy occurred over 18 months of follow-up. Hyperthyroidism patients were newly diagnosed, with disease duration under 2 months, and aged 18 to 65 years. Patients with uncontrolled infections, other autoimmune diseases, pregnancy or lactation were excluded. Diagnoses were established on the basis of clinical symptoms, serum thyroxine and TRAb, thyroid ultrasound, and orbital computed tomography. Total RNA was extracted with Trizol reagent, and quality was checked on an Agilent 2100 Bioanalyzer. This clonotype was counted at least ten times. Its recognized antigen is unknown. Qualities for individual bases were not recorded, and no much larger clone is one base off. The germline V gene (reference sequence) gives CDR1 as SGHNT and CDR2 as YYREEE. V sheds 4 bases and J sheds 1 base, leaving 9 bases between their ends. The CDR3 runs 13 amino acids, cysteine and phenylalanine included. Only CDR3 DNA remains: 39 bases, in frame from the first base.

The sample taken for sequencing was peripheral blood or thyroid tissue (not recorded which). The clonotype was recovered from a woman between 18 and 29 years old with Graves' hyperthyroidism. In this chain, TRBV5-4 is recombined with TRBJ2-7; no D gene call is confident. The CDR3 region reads CASSTGPSYEQYF. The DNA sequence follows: TGTGCCAGCAGCACTGGGCCGTCCTACGAGCAGTACTTC.